These T cell receptor beta chains were read from a single sample in a study of T cell changes during pregnancy in multiple sclerosis. Here immunoSEQ multiplex PCR was the method, and the copy in TCRdb shows in-frame clones only, minus some. The data show some 120,000 clones, roughly 92% seen once. The source material was peripheral blood, sampled in the third trimester of pregnancy. The receptors stem from a female donor with multiple sclerosis, enrolled in a pregnancy study. Both conserved end residues are part of each CDR3. D genes are given only for firm matches. Part of the rows lack a size; the others show once, few, many or a class for expanded clones.

V gene: TRBV7-2; J gene: TRBJ2-7; D gene: -; clone size: -; CDR3 DNA: TGTGCCAGCAGCTTAAGTCCGACAGAATTTGCCTACGAGCAGTACTTC; CDR3 protein: CASSLSPTEFAYEQYF
V gene: TRBV2; J gene: TRBJ2-7; D gene: TRBD1; clone size: -; CDR3 DNA: TGTGCCAGCAGTCGCCGACCGGGACAGGGGACATTAAGCTCCTACGAGCAGTACTTC; CDR3 protein: CASSRRPGQGTLSSYEQYF
V gene: TRBV6-1; J gene: TRBJ2-3; D gene: TRBD2; clone size: -; CDR3 DNA: TGTGCCAGCAGTGTACCCGGGGGGGCAGATACGCAGTATTTT; CDR3 protein: CASSVPGGADTQYF
V gene: TRBV5-4; J gene: TRBJ2-3; D gene: TRBD1; clone size: -; CDR3 DNA: TGTGCCAGCAGCCTAGGACAGGGTGGGAGTAATACGCAGTATTTT; CDR3 protein: CASSLGQGGSNTQYF
V gene: TRBV9; J gene: TRBJ2-1; D gene: TRBD2; clone size: -; CDR3 DNA: TGTGCCAGCAGCGTACAAGCGGGGGGCCCGCTTAGCTCCTACAATGAGCAGTTCTTC; CDR3 protein: CASSVQAGGPLSSYNEQFF
V gene: TRBV7-6; J gene: TRBJ2-1; D gene: TRBD2; clone size: -; CDR3 DNA: TGTGCCAGCGCGGGGGGTGTAGCGGACGGGTGGGATGAGCAGTTCTTC; CDR3 protein: CASAGGVADGWDEQFF
V gene: TRBV29-1; J gene: TRBJ1-2; D gene: TRBD1; clone size: once; CDR3 DNA: TGCAGCGTCCCGACGAGAGGACAGGCGTCTAACTATGGCTACACCTTC; CDR3 protein: CSVPTRGQASNYGYTF
V gene: TRBV30; J gene: TRBJ1-1; D gene: TRBD1; clone size: -; CDR3 DNA: TGTGCCTGGAGTGCCGACAGGGGTACTGAAGCTTTCTTT; CDR3 protein: CAWSADRGTEAFF
V gene: TRBV13; J gene: TRBJ1-6; D gene: -; clone size: -; CDR3 DNA: TGTGCCAGCAGCGTCTACAGGGTTTCACCCCTCCACTTT; CDR3 protein: CASSVYRVSPLHF
V gene: TRBV9; J gene: TRBJ1-1; D gene: -; clone size: -; CDR3 DNA: TGTGCCAGCAGCGCCTCGGGGTCCATGAACACTGAAGCTTTCTTT; CDR3 protein: CASSASGSMNTEAFF
V gene: TRBV5-6; J gene: TRBJ2-2; D gene: -; clone size: -; CDR3 DNA: TGTGCCAGCAGCCTAGGAGGTGGGGAGCTGTTTTTT; CDR3 protein: CASSLGGGELFF
V gene: TRBV7-3; J gene: TRBJ2-1; D gene: -; clone size: -; CDR3 DNA: TGTGCCAGCAGCGACGGGAACCACAATGAGCAGTTCTTC; CDR3 protein: CASSDGNHNEQFF
V gene: TRBV6-1; J gene: TRBJ1-5; D gene: -; clone size: -; CDR3 DNA: TGTGCCAGCTCCCAGGGAGGGTATCAGCCCCAGCATTTT; CDR3 protein: CASSQGGYQPQHF
V gene: TRBV6-6; J gene: TRBJ2-7; D gene: TRBD1; clone size: -; CDR3 DNA: TGTGCCAGCAGTACTATACCGGGACAGGGAGGCGAGCAGTACTTC; CDR3 protein: CASSTIPGQGGEQYF
V gene: TRBV18; J gene: TRBJ2-5; D gene: TRBD2; clone size: -; CDR3 DNA: TGTGCCAGCTCACCTTCGACTAGCGGGAGAAAAGAGACCCAGTACTTC; CDR3 protein: CASSPSTSGRKETQYF
V gene: TRBV5-6; J gene: TRBJ2-1; D gene: TRBD2; clone size: -; CDR3 DNA: TGTGCCAGCAGCTTCGTACTAGCGGGAGGATCTGAGCAGTTCTTC; CDR3 protein: CASSFVLAGGSEQFF
V gene: TRBV19; J gene: TRBJ2-4; D gene: -; clone size: -; CDR3 DNA: TGTGCCAGTAGTCCAACCGGAGTAGCCAAAAACATTCAGTACTTC; CDR3 protein: CASSPTGVAKNIQYF
V gene: TRBV6-8; J gene: TRBJ2-5; D gene: TRBD2; clone size: -; CDR3 DNA: TGTGCCAGCAGTACCGGGACTAGCGGGAGGGCCGTGGAGACCCAGTACTTC; CDR3 protein: CASSTGTSGRAVETQYF
V gene: TRBV7-3; J gene: TRBJ2-2; D gene: -; clone size: -; CDR3 DNA: TGTGCCAGCAGCCTGGGGGGTTCCGGGGAGCTGTTTTTT; CDR3 protein: CASSLGGSGELFF
V gene: TRBV5-1; J gene: TRBJ1-1; D gene: TRBD1; clone size: -; CDR3 DNA: TGCGCCAGCAGCTTGGCCGGGGACAGGGGGGCTTTCTTT; CDR3 protein: CASSLAGDRGAFF
V gene: TRBV19; J gene: TRBJ2-2; D gene: TRBD2; clone size: -; CDR3 DNA: TGTGCCTCCTCGGGGGGTTGGGGTCCCGGGGAGCTGTTTTTT; CDR3 protein: CASSGGWGPGELFF
V gene: TRBV30; J gene: TRBJ1-2; D gene: TRBD1; clone size: -; CDR3 DNA: TGTGCCGGGCCGGGACAGGGGCCGCGGGGCTACACCTTC; CDR3 protein: CAGPGQGPRGYTF
V gene: TRBV6-1; J gene: TRBJ1-2; D gene: -; clone size: -; CDR3 DNA: TGTGCCAGCAGTCCTACAGGGACATATGGCTACACCTTC; CDR3 protein: CASSPTGTYGYTF